The clone carrying this T cell receptor beta chain was observed a handful of times. Its matching antigen is unknown. Primed by a sample-barcoded 5' primer and a J-beta primer mix, a second PCR proceeded for roughly 6 to 12 cycles. Template switching added a 12-random-nucleotide identifier to every cDNA molecule. Per sample, CDR3-containing paired-end reads numbered at least 2.5 million. Each CDR3 protein gets one entry after TCRdb re-called the 5' RACE reads with MiXCR. The sample lists around 1.5 million distinct CDR3 sequences, around 35% occurring once. Every donor gave approximately 10 milliliters of peripheral blood. These data belong to a study of blood T cells in healthy people across ages. V gave up 5 bases and J gave up 0 bases, with 11 bases separating them. The CDR3 sequence is 14 residues long. Per germline, CDR1 SNHLY and CDR2 FYNNEI. The study's findings and limits: CMV status of donors was unknown, possibly confounding expanded clonotype changes.

Material: blood. The chain carries TRBV2 and TRBJ2-7; D remains ambiguous. This clonotype was obtained from a woman in her thirties in good health. CDR3 nucleotide sequence: TGTGCCAGCAGTACGGACGGCCGCTCCTACGAGCAGTACTTC. Protein: CASSTDGRSYEQYF.